The 9 T cell receptor beta chains presented below share a single source sample, sequenced in a study of a mutant IDH1 vaccine in newly diagnosed glioma. Some clones are missing from TCRdb's copy, which holds only in-frame ones; the method was immunoSEQ multiplex PCR. Here the sample spans 20,000 to 25,000 clones, about 85% being singletons. Indicated time point: baseline, week 1 (first vaccination visit). The treatment is: pre-vaccination baseline after standard-of-care therapy. The material sequenced was PBMCs, taken from a glioma patient treated with radiotherapy, temozolomide or both. All receptors derive from a man in his forties with glioma.

This sequence joins TRBV6-1 and TRBJ1-2; 9 nucleotides line up with TRBD1. CDR1 MNHNS and CDR2 SASEGT come from the germline V gene. V lost 6 bases and J lost 6; bases outside the gene matches: 8. The CDR3 runs to 14 residues. The CDR3 region has the DNA TGTGCCAGCAGACCAACAGGGGGCGCAGATGGCTACACCTTC. Its protein product is CASRPTGGADGYTF.

J is TRBJ1-2 and V is TRBV10-3, with D perhaps TRBD1 (5 bases). The CDR3 is 15 amino acids. Germline V gene sequence: CDR1 ENHRY, CDR2 SYGVKD. Trimming shortened V by 3 bases and J by 2 bases, and 13 bases separated the two germline ends. The CDR3: CAISDPPTANYGYTF. The CDR3, as DNA: TGTGCCATCAGTGATCCCCCGACAGCCAACTATGGCTACACCTTC.

The chain uses TRBV5-4 and TRBJ2-5; D may correspond to TRBD1 or TRBD2 (6 bases each). Germline-derived CDR1 and CDR2 are SGHNT and YYREEE (reference sequence). The CDR3 has 15 residues. V was pared by 4 bases and J by 5 bases, with 18 bases between. CDR3 in amino acids: CASSRGSGAGETQYF. The CDR3 DNA reads TGTGCCAGCAGCCGGGGTTCGGGGGCGGGGGAGACCCAGTACTTC. The entire variable domain, with the rest obtained from reference TRBV5-4 and TRBJ2-5, is as follows: ETGVTQSPTHLIKTRGQQVTLRCSSQSGHNTVSWYQQALGQGPQFIFQYYREEENGRGNFPPRFSGLQFPNYSSELNVNALELDDSALYLCASSRGSGAGETQYFGPGTRLLVL.

The rearrangement links TRBV7-6 to TRBJ2-7, with TRBD2 matching over 12 bases. The CDR3 extends over 15 amino acids. V shed 4 bases and J 3 bases; nucleotides not matched to a gene: 4. Looked up from germline, CDR1 is SGHVS and CDR2 is FNYEAQ. DNA for the CDR3: TGTGCCAGCAGCTCAGGACTAGCGGGAAACTACGAGCAGTACTTC. It encodes CASSSGLAGNYEQYF.

The V and J genes are TRBV6-4 and TRBJ2-1; 8 nucleotides match TRBD1. The germline gives CDR1 MRHNA, CDR2 SNTAGT. The V segment lost 1 base and the J segment 7 bases; nucleotides outside the gene matches: 9. This CDR3 region has 16 residues. The CDR3 nucleotides are TGTGCCAGCAGTGACTTGGGGGGCAGGGGGCGAAATGAGCAGTTCTTC. It codes for CASSDLGGRGRNEQFF.

In this sample, this clone turned up a few times. V and J are TRBV5-5 and TRBJ2-1, with 7 bases matching TRBD2. V lost 2 bases, J lost 8 bases, and 13 bases stayed unmatched. There are 16 residues in the CDR3. Germline V gives CDR1 SGHKS, CDR2 YYEKEE (reference sequence). CDR3 bases: TGTGCCAGCAGCTTCGCCACAAAGCGGGGAAAGGATGAGCAGTTCTTC. Amino acids: CASSFATKRGKDEQFF.

The CDR3 is CASSFISTDTQYF. The DNA for the CDR3 is TGTGCCAGCAGCTTTATTAGCACAGATACGCAGTATTTT. This chain links TRBV7-2 with TRBJ2-3; D uncertain. The V gene lost 3 bases and the J gene lost 0 bases, with 4 bases spanning the gap. The CDR3 runs to 13 residues. Germline-derived CDR1 and CDR2 are SGHTA and FQGNSA.

The chain joins TRBV6-6 to TRBJ1-2; 7 bases agree with TRBD1. Unmatched junction bases numbered 14, after V lost 8 bases and J lost 5 bases. The germline V gene encodes CDR1 MNHNY and CDR2 SVGAGI (reference sequence). The CDR3 has 15 residues. The CDR3 sequence: CASGPLTGWDYGYTF. The DNA of the CDR3 is TGTGCCAGCGGACCCCTGACAGGGTGGGATTATGGCTACACCTTC.

J is TRBJ2-2 and V is TRBV27; 9 bases map to TRBD1. The V gene end was trimmed by 8 bases and the J gene end by 5 bases; junction bases not matched to a gene: 6. Germline CDR1 is MNHEY and CDR2 is SMNVEV (reference sequence). CDR3 length equals 14 residues. The chain's CDR3 is CASRRTGETGELFF. DNA of the CDR3: TGTGCCAGCCGTCGGACAGGGGAGACCGGGGAGCTGTTTTTT.